The 5 T cell receptor beta chains in this list originate from one sample, sequenced in a study of early T cells in non-severe SARS-CoV-2 infection. TCRdb independently ran MiXCR on the 5' RACE reads; one entry per CDR3 protein. The table includes tens of thousands of distinct CDR3 sequences, about an eighth detected once. Sequencing input: whole blood. All receptors come from an adult who was a healthcare worker with PCR-confirmed SARS-CoV-2 infection or an uninfected control (not recorded which).

In this sample, this clonotype turned up many times. This sequence joins TRBV5-1 and TRBJ2-3, with D tentatively TRBD1 or TRBD2 (5 bases each). This CDR3 has 14 residues. Trimming pared 6 bases from V and 2 bases from J, leaving 13 bases between. CDR1 SGHRS and CDR2 YFSETQ come from the germline V gene. The CDR3 loop is CASTAGAPTDTQYF. The CDR3 nucleotides read TGCGCCAGCACCGCCGGGGCACCCACAGATACGCAGTATTTT.

Ten or more counts support this clonotype. The chain has TRBV24-1 and TRBJ2-3; the D call may be TRBD1 or TRBD2 (5 bases each). The CDR3 covers 12 residues. Per germline, CDR1 KGHDR and CDR2 SFDVKD. With 7 bases removed from V and 6 bases from J, the gap between germline ends came to 10 bases. CDR3 sequence reads: CATSSREDTQYF. CDR3 bases: TGTGCCACCAGCTCCAGGGAGGATACGCAGTATTTT.

This clonotype occurred a few times. The gene calls are TRBV5-1 and TRBJ1-5, with D possibly being TRBD1 (6 bases). There are 16 residues in the CDR3. Germline CDR1 is SGHRS and CDR2 is YFSETQ. The ends were cut back, 3 bases at V and 3 bases at J, with 16 bases in the middle. The DNA of the CDR3 is TGCGCCAGCAGCTCCAGCGAACAGGGAAACAATCAGCCCCAGCATTTT. Its protein product is CASSSSEQGNNQPQHF.

In its sample, this clonotype was seen many times. CDR3 sequence: CASSPDSGTEAFF. The CDR3 DNA reads as TGTGCCAGCAGCCCCGACAGTGGCACTGAAGCTTTCTTT. The genes are TRBV3-1 and TRBJ1-1; D might be TRBD1 (5 bases). There are 13 residues in the CDR3. V was cut by 4 bases and J by 4 bases, with 10 bases left in between. Germline CDR1 LGHDT, CDR2 YNNKEL (reference sequence).

This sequence joins TRBV5-4 and TRBJ1-1, with D possibly being TRBD1 (6 bases). The length of the CDR3 is 13 residues. Trimming removed 4 bases from V and 7 bases from J, with 14 bases in between. Germline V lookup: CDR1 SGHNT, CDR2 YYREEE (reference sequence). CDR3 in amino acids: CASSTTGPGEAFF. The CDR3 region has the DNA TGTGCCAGCAGCACGACAGGACCCGGTGAAGCTTTCTTT.